This T cell receptor (beta chain) was sequenced during a study of chemoradiotherapy in HPV16-positive cancers. The germline CDR1 and CDR2 sequences are SGDLS and YYNGEE. The CDR3 is 13 residues long. Deletions cut 0 bases from V and 5 bases from J, with 7 bases between. This table comes from immunoSEQ multiplex PCR, and its TCRdb copy is limited to in-frame clones, with some not included. Here the sample spans several thousand clones, around 77% being singletons. Sample collection occurred from a patient who underwent chemoradiotherapy. The chain couples TRBV9 to TRBJ2-3; D unclear. The receptor was derived from a human donor with HPV-associated anogenital cancer. In DNA, the CDR3 is TGTGCCAGCAGCGTAGGATCAGGAGATACGCAGTATTTT. Translated, it gives CASSVGSGDTQYF.